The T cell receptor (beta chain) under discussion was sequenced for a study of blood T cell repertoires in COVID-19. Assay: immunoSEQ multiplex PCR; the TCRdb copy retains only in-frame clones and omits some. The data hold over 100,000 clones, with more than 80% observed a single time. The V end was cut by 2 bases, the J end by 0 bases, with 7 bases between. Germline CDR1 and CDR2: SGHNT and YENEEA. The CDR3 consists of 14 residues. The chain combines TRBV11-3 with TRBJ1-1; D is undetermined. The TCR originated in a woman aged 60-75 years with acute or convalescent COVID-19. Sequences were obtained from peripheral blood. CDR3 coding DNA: TGTGCCAGCAGCTTATCCAGTATGAACACTGAAGCTTTCTTT. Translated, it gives CASSLSSMNTEAFF.